Presented here are 4 T cell receptor beta chains from one specimen sequenced in a study of blood T cell repertoires in COVID-19. TCRdb's copy holds only in-frame clones and misses some; the assay was immunoSEQ multiplex PCR. The table has 65,000 to 70,000 clones, approximately 83% seen once; the top ten hold about 5%. Sequencing used peripheral blood. These receptors were obtained from a woman in her sixties or seventies with acute or convalescent COVID-19.

The genes are TRBV3-1 (or the pseudogene TRBV3-2) and TRBJ1-2; 9 bases line up with TRBD1. In germline, CDR1 is LGHDT, CDR2 YNNKEL (reference sequence). The CDR3 is made up of 16 amino acids. V lost 4 bases, J lost 8 bases, and 14 bases stayed unmatched. CDR3 coding DNA: TGTGCCAGCAGCCTCATCCCGGGACAGGGACCTTGGGGCTACACCTTC. Translation gives CASSLIPGQGPWGYTF.

The rearrangement links TRBV24-1 to TRBJ2-5, with TRBD1 matching over 9 bases. J gave up 5 bases and V 4 bases, and 7 bases lay outside the gene matches. Germline lookup yields CDR1 KGHDR and CDR2 SFDVKD. The CDR3 covers 15 residues. The CDR3 DNA sequence: TGTGCCACCAGTGAGCCTGACAGGGGGTACGAGACCCAGTACTTC. Translating gives CATSEPDRGYETQYF.

V is TRBV12-3 or TRBV12-4 and J is TRBJ2-2; the D is unclear. The CDR3 is 13 amino acids. Between the trimmed V and J ends, which lost 1 base and 4 bases, there was a span of 4 bases. The chain's CDR3 is CASSLGSTGELFF. The CDR3 DNA sequence: TGTGCCAGCAGTTTAGGGAGCACCGGGGAGCTGTTTTTT.

The chain recombines TRBV24-1 with TRBJ1-1, with D possibly being TRBD1 (6 bases). Germline-derived CDR1 and CDR2 are KGHDR and SFDVKD. CDR3 length equals 13 residues. The V gene lost 7 bases and the J gene lost 4 bases, with 12 bases spanning the gap. CDR3 loop: CATRNRGSTEAFF. The CDR3 DNA sequence: TGTGCCACCAGGAATAGGGGGTCCACTGAAGCTTTCTTT.